Following are 29 T cell receptor beta chains from one sample sequenced in a study of graft-versus-host responses after intestinal transplantation (dated by TCRdb to about 2021). Libraries were constructed by the immunoSEQ multiplex PCR assay. Imported from immuneACCESS, the table was reduced by TCRdb to in-frame sequences with V and J called. These copies leave out some clones; in studies compared against another copy, an unresolved V gene accounts for under half, and the cause of the remainder is not known. The sample records tens of thousands of clones, 65% to 85% of which are singletons. The ten largest clones take up less than 0.55% of the sample. This specimen's time point label, interpreted: cells obtained before transplantation from donor or recipient. Their antigens remain unidentified. The sample consisted of unstimulated CD4+ T cells sorted from spleen or lymph node cells, taken before transplant. The receptors originated from a human donor who was the organ donor for an intestinal transplant.

The chain recombines TRBV30 with TRBJ1-2; TRBD1 is a possible D gene (5 bases). The V end lost 3 bases, the J end lost 8 bases, and 22 bases lay between the germline ends. Germline CDR1 and CDR2: GTSNPN and SVGIG (reference sequence). This CDR3 contains 15 residues. The CDR3 region is CAWRARGTILKGYTF. The CDR3 region has the DNA TGTGCCTGGAGGGCCCGGGGGACCATCTTAAAAGGCTACACCTTC.

The chain links TRBV6-5 to TRBJ2-3; 14 bases map to TRBD2. The CDR3 is 16 residues long. V gave up 4 bases and J gave up 4 bases; unmatched junction bases: 4. The germline V gene encodes CDR1 MNHEY and CDR2 SVGAGI. CDR3 sequence: CASSFGTSGSSDTQYF. The DNA for the CDR3 is TGTGCCAGCAGTTTCGGGACTAGCGGGAGTTCAGATACGCAGTATTTT.

The gene calls are TRBV6-1 and TRBJ2-5; 8 bases align to TRBD2. The CDR3 sequence is 15 residues long. With 5 bases clipped from V and 4 bases from J, the junction kept 9 bases outside the gene matches. The germline V gene has CDR1 MNHNS and CDR2 SASEGT. CDR3 region: CASSKTSAGGETQYF. In DNA form, the CDR3 reads TGTGCCAGCAGTAAGACAAGCGCGGGAGGAGAGACCCAGTACTTC.

This clone was observed once. The chain links TRBV19 to TRBJ1-3; D gene unclear. This CDR3 spans 21 amino acids. Germline CDR1 LNHDA, CDR2 SQIVND (reference sequence). V lost 0 bases and J lost 0, with 24 bases in between. For the CDR3, the DNA is TGTGCCAGTAGTATAGATTCTTGGGCCACGGACGGGCAGAACTCTGGAAACACCATATATTTT. Its protein is CASSIDSWATDGQNSGNTIYF.

This sequence joins TRBV12-5 and TRBJ2-1; weak D call: TRBD2 (6 bases). The CDR3 is made up of 19 amino acids. Germline assignment: CDR1 LGHNT and CDR2 FRNRAP. Trimming took 7 bases from V and 5 from J, leaving 30 bases between them. In nucleotides, the CDR3 is TGTGCTAGTGTCTCCATCTTAGGCAGGGCGGAGGGAAGGGACAATGAGCAGTTCTTC. Translation gives CASVSILGRAEGRDNEQFF.

The rearrangement links TRBV6-1 to TRBJ1-2; 12 bases are shared with TRBD1. This CDR3 region has 16 residues. CDR1 is MNHNS, CDR2 SASEGT, per germline. J was trimmed by 5 bases and V by 4 bases; bases with no gene match: 8. CDR3 sequence reads: CASSVGQGALGYGYTF. The CDR3 region has the DNA TGTGCCAGCAGTGTGGGACAGGGGGCTTTGGGATATGGCTACACCTTC.

This chain uses TRBV29-1 with TRBJ1-1; TRBD1 is a possible D gene (6 bases). This CDR3 comprises 15 residues. CDR1 is SQVTM and CDR2 is ANQGSEA in the germline V gene. Trimming cost V 5 bases and J 0 bases, with 16 bases left between them. CDR3 sequence reads: CSVRTEIIMNTEAFF. CDR3 nucleotide sequence: TGCAGCGTTAGGACAGAAATTATCATGAACACTGAAGCTTTCTTT.

The rearrangement uses TRBV6-5 and TRBJ2-7; D remains ambiguous. Germline CDR1 and CDR2: MNHEY and SVGAGI. The length of the CDR3 is 12 residues. Between the trimmed V and J ends, which lost 11 bases and 3 bases, there was a span of 14 bases. The CDR3 sequence: CAARAGSYEQYF. CDR3 DNA: TGTGCCGCCCGCGCAGGCAGCTACGAGCAGTACTTC.

The V gene is TRBV7-9, the J gene TRBJ2-3; D is unclear. This CDR3 has 14 residues. The V gene lost 2 bases and the J gene lost 0 bases, with 6 bases spanning the gap. Per the germline V gene, CDR1 is SEHNR and CDR2 is FQNEAQ (reference sequence). DNA for the CDR3: TGTGCCAGCAGCTTATTGGGGAGCACAGATACGCAGTATTTT. This codes for CASSLLGSTDTQYF.

The J gene is TRBJ2-3, the V gene TRBV9; 11 bases line up with TRBD2. V was pared by 3 bases and J by 7 bases, with 1 base of the junction left unmatched. Germline lookup yields CDR1 SGDLS and CDR2 YYNGEE. CDR3 size: 13 residues. The CDR3: CASSETSGNTQYF. The CDR3 DNA reads TGTGCCAGCAGCGAGACTAGCGGGAATACGCAGTATTTT.

J is TRBJ1-1 and V is TRBV9, with D tentatively TRBD1 (5 bases). This CDR3 is 18 amino acids long. V was pared by 3 bases and J by 0 bases, with 21 bases between. Germline lookup yields CDR1 SGDLS and CDR2 YYNGEE. CDR3 nucleotide sequence: TGTGCCAGCAGCGCCCCCCCGACAGCTATTTTGATGAACACTGAAGCTTTCTTT. Translating gives CASSAPPTAILMNTEAFF.

This clone was detected once. CDR3 protein: CASSPLPGSVYGYTF. The CDR3 DNA is TGTGCCAGCAGCCCCCTGCCAGGGTCCGTGTATGGCTACACCTTC. This chain joins TRBV5-4 and TRBJ1-2, with D perhaps TRBD1 (5 bases). The CDR3 is made up of 15 amino acids. CDR1 is SGHNT, CDR2 YYREEE, per germline (reference sequence). V was cut by 4 bases and J by 5 bases, with 18 bases left in between. Full variable domain (outside the CDR3, taken from reference TRBV5-4 and TRBJ1-2): ETGVTQSPTHLIKTRGQQVTLRCSSQSGHNTVSWYQQALGQGPQFIFQYYREEENGRGNFPPRFSGLQFPNYSSELNVNALELDDSALYLCASSPLPGSVYGYTFGSGTRLTVV.

V is TRBV7-2 and J is TRBJ1-2, with a tentative D call TRBD1 (5 bases). CDR1 SGHTA and CDR2 FQGNSA come from the germline V gene. CDR3 length equals 15 residues. V gave up 5 bases and J gave up 5 bases, with 18 bases separating them. Here the CDR3 DNA reads TGTGCCAGCAGCCCGTGGCAGGGTCAACAGTATGGCTACACCTTC. The encoded protein is CASSPWQGQQYGYTF.

The CDR3 DNA is TGTGCCAGCAGCTCAGGACTAGCGGGGGGCGAAGAGACCCAGTACTTC. Protein: CASSSGLAGGEETQYF. The rearrangement uses TRBV5-4 and TRBJ2-5; 14 positions agree with TRBD2. CDR3 length: 16 residues. V lost 3 bases, J lost 3 bases, and 4 bases stayed unmatched. From germline, CDR1 is SGHNT and CDR2 YYREEE (reference sequence).

The count of this clone is one. This chain connects TRBV5-4 to TRBJ2-5; the D is unclear. CDR1 is SGHNT and CDR2 is YYREEE in the germline V gene (reference sequence). CDR3 length: 14 amino acids. V was shortened by 0 bases and J by 2 bases, with 8 bases between the two germline ends. The CDR3 nucleotides are TGTGCCAGCAGCTTGGGACAAAGACAAGAGACCCAGTACTTC. It translates to CASSLGQRQETQYF.

Here the CDR3 reads CASSQERVRNTEAFF. The CDR3 DNA is TGTGCCAGCAGCCAAGAACGGGTACGGAACACTGAAGCTTTCTTT. The chain couples TRBV14 to TRBJ1-1; the D is unclear. The CDR3 sequence is 15 residues long. In germline, CDR1 is SGHDN, CDR2 FVKESK. V lost 0 bases, J lost 1 base, and 9 bases lay in between.

The chain couples TRBV11-2 to TRBJ2-2; D is unresolved. The CDR3 is made up of 13 amino acids. From germline, CDR1 is SGHAT and CDR2 FQNNGV. Deletions cut 3 bases from V and 0 bases from J, with 2 bases between. CDR3 nucleotide sequence: TGTGCCAGCAGCTTTACGAACACCGGGGAGCTGTTTTTT. It is translated as CASSFTNTGELFF.

This sequence joins TRBV7-2 and TRBJ2-1; 10 bases map to TRBD2. V trimming: 5 bases; J trimming: 2 bases; junction bases outside the gene matches: 6. Germline V gene lookup returns CDR1 SGHTA and CDR2 FQGNSA. The CDR3 is made up of 16 amino acids. CDR3 DNA sequence: TGTGCCAGCAGCGCTCTAGCGGGGGTTACCTACAATGAGCAGTTCTTC. As protein: CASSALAGVTYNEQFF.

This CDR3 reads CASRTENTGELFF. CDR3 in DNA: TGTGCCAGCAGGACCGAGAACACCGGGGAGCTGTTTTTT. The rearrangement links TRBV6-1 to TRBJ2-2; unclear D gene. V dropped 6 bases and J dropped 1 base, with 6 bases sitting between them. Germline lookup yields CDR1 MNHNS and CDR2 SASEGT. This CDR3 is 13 amino acids long.

This sequence joins TRBV18 and TRBJ2-3; TRBD2 matches at 10 bases. Germline V gene sequence: CDR1 KGHSH, CDR2 LQKENI. V gave up 2 bases and J gave up 2 bases; unmatched junction bases: 1. The CDR3 covers 15 residues. The CDR3: CASSPGLAATDTQYF. The CDR3 nucleotides read TGTGCCAGCTCACCAGGACTAGCGGCCACAGATACGCAGTATTTT.

V usage is TRBV6-1 and J usage is TRBJ1-1; TRBD1 aligns across 7 bases. CDR3 length: 14 amino acids. Unmatched junction bases numbered 8, after V lost 4 bases and J lost 6 bases. Germline assignment: CDR1 MNHNS and CDR2 SASEGT. CDR3 protein: CASSATGFRAEAFF. For the CDR3, the DNA is TGTGCCAGCAGTGCGACAGGGTTTCGGGCTGAAGCTTTCTTT.

CDR3 in amino acids: CASSEPTGRYGYTF. The CDR3 DNA follows: TGTGCCAGCAGTGAACCGACAGGGAGATATGGCTACACCTTC. The V and J genes are TRBV2 and TRBJ1-2; 7 nucleotides align to TRBD1. Per germline, CDR1 SNHLY and CDR2 FYNNEI. With V trimmed by 2 bases and J by 5 bases, 5 bases remained unmatched. This CDR3 contains 14 residues.

The chain links TRBV7-2 to TRBJ1-4; maybe TRBD1 (5 bases). Trimming pared 2 bases from V and 2 bases from J, leaving 6 bases between. The CDR3 runs 14 residues. The germline CDR1 and CDR2 sequences are SGHTA and FQGNSA. CDR3 region: CASSLRDTNEKLFF. The CDR3, as DNA: TGTGCCAGCAGCTTAAGGGACACTAATGAAAAACTGTTTTTT.

The rearrangement links TRBV19 to TRBJ2-6; D possibly corresponds to TRBD2 (6 bases). The germline CDR1 and CDR2 sequences are LNHDA and SQIVND (reference sequence). Trimming shortened V by 3 bases and J by 0 bases, and 15 bases separated the two germline ends. This CDR3 contains 18 residues. CDR3 in DNA: TGTGCCAGTAGTATGGCCGGATTGGGGGGCTCTGGGGCCAACGTCCTGACTTTC. Its protein product is CASSMAGLGGSGANVLTF.

This rearrangement joins TRBV7-2 to TRBJ2-2; TRBD2 matches 10 bases. CDR1 SGHTA and CDR2 FQGNSA come from the germline V gene. The CDR3 has 16 residues. The V gene end was trimmed by 4 bases and the J gene end by 5 bases; junction bases not matched to a gene: 7. The CDR3: CASSSWTSGFTGELFF. CDR3 DNA sequence: TGTGCCAGCAGCTCGTGGACTAGCGGATTTACCGGGGAGCTGTTTTTT.

The CDR3 bases are TGCGCCAGCAGCTTGGGACTAGGAGAGACCCAGTACTTC. This translates into CASSLGLGETQYF. The chain carries TRBV5-1 and TRBJ2-5, with D perhaps TRBD2 (6 bases). Germline-derived CDR1 and CDR2 are SGHRS and YFSETQ. The CDR3 sequence is 13 residues long. Trimming took 0 bases from V and 4 from J, leaving 7 bases between them.

The chain has TRBV2 and TRBJ1-5; 9 positions agree with TRBD1. The CDR3 contains 14 residues. Per the germline V gene, CDR1 is SNHLY and CDR2 is FYNNEI. V dropped 6 bases and J dropped 2; count of bases not matched to a gene: 2. DNA of the CDR3: TGTGCCAGCAGCAGACAGGGGGGCAATCAGCCCCAGCATTTT. It specifies CASSRQGGNQPQHF.

This chain uses TRBV18 with TRBJ2-1, with D possibly matching TRBD2 (7 bases). CDR3 length: 15 residues. From germline, CDR1 is KGHSH and CDR2 LQKENI. Trimming removed 1 base from V and 6 bases from J, with 13 bases in between. This CDR3 is CASSPQGGGFNEQFF. In DNA form, the CDR3 reads TGTGCCAGCTCACCACAGGGGGGGGGCTTCAATGAGCAGTTCTTC.

The chain joins TRBV15 to TRBJ2-2; 7 positions match TRBD2. Germline V lookup: CDR1 LNHNV, CDR2 YYDKDF (reference sequence). The length of the CDR3 is 15 residues. The J segment lost 0 bases and the V segment lost 8 bases, leaving 6 bases of the junction unmatched. DNA for the CDR3: TGTGCCACCCATTGGGGACTACCGAACACCGGGGAGCTGTTTTTT. This translates into CATHWGLPNTGELFF.